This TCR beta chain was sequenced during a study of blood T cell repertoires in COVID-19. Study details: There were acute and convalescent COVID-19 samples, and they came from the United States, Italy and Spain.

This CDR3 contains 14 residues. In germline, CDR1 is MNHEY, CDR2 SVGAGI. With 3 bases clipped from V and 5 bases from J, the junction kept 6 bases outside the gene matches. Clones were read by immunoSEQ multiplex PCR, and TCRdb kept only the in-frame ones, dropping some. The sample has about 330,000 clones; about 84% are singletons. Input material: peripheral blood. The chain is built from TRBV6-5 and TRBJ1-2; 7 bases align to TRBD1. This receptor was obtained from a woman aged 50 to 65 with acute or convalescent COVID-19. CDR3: CASSYEQGPYGYTF. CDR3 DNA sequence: TGTGCCAGCAGTTATGAACAGGGGCCATATGGCTACACCTTC.